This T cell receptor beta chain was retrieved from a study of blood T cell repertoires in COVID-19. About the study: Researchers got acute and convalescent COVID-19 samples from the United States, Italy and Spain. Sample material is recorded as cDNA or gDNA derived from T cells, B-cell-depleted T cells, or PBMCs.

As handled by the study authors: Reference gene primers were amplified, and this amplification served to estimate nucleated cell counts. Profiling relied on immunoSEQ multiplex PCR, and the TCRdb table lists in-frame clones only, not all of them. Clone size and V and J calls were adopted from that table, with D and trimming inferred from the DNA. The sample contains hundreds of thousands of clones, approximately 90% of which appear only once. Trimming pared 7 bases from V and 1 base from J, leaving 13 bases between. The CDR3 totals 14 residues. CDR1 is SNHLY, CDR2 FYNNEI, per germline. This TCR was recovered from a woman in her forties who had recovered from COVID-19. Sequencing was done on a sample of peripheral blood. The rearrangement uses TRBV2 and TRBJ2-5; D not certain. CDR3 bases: TGTGCCAGCAAGATGACATTCAGCCAAGAGACCCAGTACTTC. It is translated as CASKMTFSQETQYF.